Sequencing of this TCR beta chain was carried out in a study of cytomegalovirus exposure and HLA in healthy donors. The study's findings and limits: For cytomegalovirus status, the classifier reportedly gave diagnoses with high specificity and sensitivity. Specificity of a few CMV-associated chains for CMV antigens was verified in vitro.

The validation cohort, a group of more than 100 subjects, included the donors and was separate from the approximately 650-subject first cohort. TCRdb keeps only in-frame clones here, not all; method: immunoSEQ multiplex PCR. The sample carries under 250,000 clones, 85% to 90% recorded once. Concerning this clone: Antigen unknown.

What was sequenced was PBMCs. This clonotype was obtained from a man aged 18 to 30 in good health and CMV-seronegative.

CDR3 loop: CSVDGGSGANVLTF. The DNA for the CDR3 is TGCAGCGTGGACGGGGGTTCTGGGGCCAACGTCCTGACTTTC. This chain uses TRBV29-1 with TRBJ2-6; possible D gene TRBD2, 6 bases. Trimming took 6 bases from V and 1 from J, leaving 10 bases between them. The CDR3 runs to 14 residues. Germline values: CDR1 SQVTM, CDR2 ANQGSEA.